These 23 T cell receptor beta chains came from one sample sequenced in a study of cytomegalovirus exposure and HLA in healthy donors. PCR employed 60 Vbeta and 13 Jbeta primers. Clones were read by immunoSEQ multiplex PCR, and TCRdb kept only the in-frame ones, dropping some. This sample carries about 52,000 clones, about 50% of them seen once, and the ten largest clones take roughly 10%. Sequenced material: PBMCs. These receptor sequences come from a human donor in good health.

The V call is TRBV7-3, the J call TRBJ2-3, with a possible D match to TRBD2 (5 bases). The V and J ends lost 4 bases and 6 bases respectively, with 8 bases between them. Germline V gene data show CDR1 as SGHTA and CDR2 as FQGTGA. CDR3 size: 12 residues. As DNA, the CDR3 is TGTGCCAGCAGCTCTCCGGGGGATACGCAGTATTTT. Protein sequence: CASSSPGDTQYF.

This clone came up a few times. V usage is TRBV4-3 and J usage is TRBJ1-4; D ambiguous. There are 15 residues in the CDR3. Trimming took 0 bases from V and 1 from J, leaving 6 bases between them. The germline V gene encodes CDR1 LGHNA and CDR2 YSLEER. CDR3 bases: TGCGCCAGCAGCCAAGATCTAGGAACTAATGAAAAACTGTTTTTT. Its translation is CASSQDLGTNEKLFF.

The CDR3 bases are TGCGCCAGCAGCCAAGACCCGACAGGGAACGGCTACACCTTC. It specifies CASSQDPTGNGYTF. The chain carries TRBV4-3 and TRBJ1-2; 7 bases are shared with TRBD1. Germline values: CDR1 LGHNA, CDR2 YSLEER. The CDR3 sequence is 14 residues long. J gave up 8 bases and V 0 bases, and 6 bases lay outside the gene matches.

This clone occurred a few times. This rearrangement joins TRBV19 to TRBJ1-2; TRBD1 agrees at 8 bases. The CDR3 is 17 amino acids. CDR1 and CDR2 from the germline V gene are LNHDA and SQIVND (reference sequence). Trimming took 4 bases from V and 0 from J; bases not matched to a gene: 10. The CDR3 sequence: CASSRPDRVTSNYGYTF. The CDR3 coding sequence is TGTGCCAGTAGTAGGCCGGACAGGGTTACTTCTAACTATGGCTACACCTTC.

This clone was found a few times. The rearrangement joins TRBV7-2 to TRBJ1-2; D is unclear. Germline V CDR1 and CDR2: SGHTA, FQGNSA. Trimming pared 0 bases from V and 6 bases from J, leaving 8 bases between. The CDR3 is made up of 13 amino acids. CDR3 nucleotide sequence: TGTGCCAGCAGCTTAGCGCCGGGAAATGGCTACACCTTC. Translated: CASSLAPGNGYTF.

The chain couples TRBV4-1 to TRBJ2-1; D is possibly TRBD2 (6 bases). The CDR3 has 19 amino acids. Germline V gene data show CDR1 as MGHRA and CDR2 as YSYEKL. Trimming removed 1 base from V and 3 bases from J, with 22 bases in between. This chain's CDR3 is CASSQGAVPGRLVYNEQFF. The DNA for the CDR3 is TGCGCCAGCAGCCAAGGGGCGGTACCGGGGAGGCTTGTCTACAATGAGCAGTTCTTC.

The genes are TRBV5-1 and TRBJ1-4, with D maybe TRBD1 (6 bases). The V and J ends lost 3 bases and 0 bases respectively, with 12 bases between them. The CDR3 loop spans 16 amino acids. CDR1 is SGHRS and CDR2 is YFSETQ in the germline V gene. CDR3 in DNA: TGCGCCAGCAGCTACGGGGGGGCCGCAACTAATGAAAAACTGTTTTTT. This gives the protein CASSYGGAATNEKLFF.

The V call is TRBV27, the J call TRBJ2-5, with D possibly being TRBD2 (6 bases). From germline, CDR1 is MNHEY and CDR2 SMNVEV (reference sequence). The CDR3 consists of 14 residues. Trimming left V 8 bases short and J 5 bases short, with 18 bases between. The CDR3 loop is CASGAWSAGETQYF. In nucleotides, the CDR3 is TGTGCCAGCGGTGCCTGGTCGGCGGGGGAGACCCAGTACTTC.

V gene TRBV11-3 combines with J gene TRBJ2-1; tentative D call: TRBD2 (6 bases). V lost 1 base and J lost 7, with 14 bases in between. The CDR3 has 15 amino acids. The germline V gene encodes CDR1 SGHNT and CDR2 YENEEA. CDR3 sequence (DNA): TGTGCCAGCAGCTTAGGGAGGGCTTCGGGGAATGAGCAGTTCTTC. This sequence encodes CASSLGRASGNEQFF.

In this sample, this clone turned up once. DNA for the CDR3: TGCGCCAGCAGCCAAGCCAATCCGGGAGATAATGAAAAACTGTTTTTT. Translated, it gives CASSQANPGDNEKLFF. The chain has TRBV4-1 and TRBJ1-4; D is unresolved. The V gene lost 1 base and the J gene lost 4 bases, with 13 bases spanning the gap. This CDR3 contains 16 residues. Germline V CDR1 and CDR2: MGHRA, YSYEKL.

The chain joins TRBV6-5 to TRBJ2-2, with D tentatively TRBD1 (5 bases). The CDR3 consists of 15 residues. Germline V gene data show CDR1 as MNHEY and CDR2 as SVGAGI. Trimming stripped 5 bases from V and 4 bases from J, with 14 bases between. The chain's CDR3 is CASSRQYPGTGELFF. For the CDR3, the DNA is TGTGCCAGCAGTAGACAGTACCCGGGCACCGGGGAGCTGTTTTTT.

The rearrangement links TRBV2 to TRBJ2-3, with D possibly being TRBD2 (6 bases). Germline V gene sequence: CDR1 SNHLY, CDR2 FYNNEI. The CDR3 has 14 residues. V shed 3 bases and J shed 6 bases, with 13 bases lying between them. The CDR3 spells CASSEGYGGDTQYF. Here the CDR3 DNA reads TGTGCCAGCAGTGAGGGATATGGGGGGGATACGCAGTATTTT. Full variable domain (rest looked up from reference TRBV2 and TRBJ2-3): EPEVTQTPSHQVTQMGQEVILRCVPISNHLYFYWYRQILGQKVEFLVSFYNNEISEKSEIFDDQFSVERPDGSNFTLKIRSTKLEDSAMYFCASSEGYGGDTQYFGPGTRLTVL.

This chain uses TRBV13 with TRBJ2-5; D is perhaps TRBD2 (5 bases). Germline V gene data show CDR1 as PRHDT and CDR2 as FYEKMQ (reference sequence). V lost 5 bases, J lost 1 base, and 8 bases lay in between. This CDR3 has 13 amino acids. The CDR3 sequence is CASSLRGQETQYF. The CDR3 DNA reads as TGTGCCAGCAGCCTACGGGGCCAAGAGACCCAGTACTTC.

Written as DNA, the CDR3 is TGTGCCAGCAGCTTGTGGGGACAGGCCTCTGGGGCCAACGTCCTGACTTTC. This encodes CASSLWGQASGANVLTF. This chain links TRBV5-5 with TRBJ2-6; TRBD1 agrees at 8 bases. CDR1 and CDR2 (germline): SGHKS, YYEKEE (reference sequence). The trim removed 1 base at V and 0 bases at J, leaving 3 bases unmatched. This CDR3 is built from 17 residues.

The chain joins TRBV28 to TRBJ1-1; a weak D match, TRBD1 (6 bases). This CDR3 contains 12 residues. CDR1 and CDR2 from the germline V gene are MDHEN and SYDVKM. Trimming removed 2 bases from V and 10 bases from J, with 11 bases in between. CDR3 coding DNA: TGTGCCAGCAGTTTACTTCAAGGGGGAGCTTTCTTT. This sequence encodes CASSLLQGGAFF.

This clone turned up a few times. V usage is TRBV5-1 and J usage is TRBJ2-2, with 8 positions matching TRBD2. Unmatched junction bases numbered 7, after V lost 5 bases and J lost 1 base. In germline, CDR1 is SGHRS, CDR2 YFSETQ. The CDR3 length is 16 residues. In DNA, the CDR3 is TGCGCCAGCAGAAAAGGGAGCGGGGGGAACACCGGGGAGCTGTTTTTT. Translating gives CASRKGSGGNTGELFF.

This clone was detected a few times. The V call is TRBV9, the J call TRBJ2-7; 8 nucleotides match TRBD1. This CDR3 region has 14 residues. Germline assignment: CDR1 SGDLS and CDR2 YYNGEE. J was trimmed by 3 bases and V by 4 bases; bases with no gene match: 6. CDR3 amino acids: CASSRGDRNYEQYF. Here the CDR3 DNA reads TGTGCCAGCAGCAGAGGGGACAGGAACTACGAGCAGTACTTC.

This clone was found a few times. This chain connects TRBV5-6 to TRBJ1-1, with no clear D. The CDR3 consists of 15 residues. Trimming removed 4 bases at V and 0 bases at J, with 13 bases between. Per germline, CDR1 SGHDT and CDR2 YYEEEE. The CDR3 nucleotides read TGTGCCAGCAGCGGTAGATGGAGCATGAACACTGAAGCTTTCTTT. This sequence encodes CASSGRWSMNTEAFF.

The V gene is TRBV6-6, the J gene TRBJ2-7, with D possibly being TRBD1 (5 bases). The CDR3 totals 14 residues. Deletions cut 2 bases from V and 3 bases from J, with 11 bases between. Germline V gene lookup returns CDR1 MNHNY and CDR2 SVGAGI (reference sequence). The CDR3 here is CASSYQGKFYEQYF. CDR3 DNA: TGTGCCAGCAGTTACCAGGGAAAGTTCTACGAGCAGTACTTC.

This chain uses TRBV4-1 with TRBJ2-5; TRBD1 agrees at 7 bases. CDR1 and CDR2 (germline): MGHRA, YSYEKL. The CDR3 totals 15 residues. With 4 bases clipped from V and 5 bases from J, the junction kept 10 bases outside the gene matches. This chain's CDR3 is CASSRSTGRAETQYF. CDR3 DNA sequence: TGCGCCAGCAGCCGCTCGACAGGGCGGGCGGAGACCCAGTACTTC.

The chain combines TRBV18 with TRBJ1-1, with D tentatively TRBD1 (6 bases). V was clipped by 3 bases and J by 1 base, with 9 bases between them. CDR1 is KGHSH and CDR2 is LQKENI in the germline V gene. CDR3 size: 14 residues. DNA of the CDR3: TGTGCCAGCTCACCGCGGACAGAGAACACTGAAGCTTTCTTT. It is translated as CASSPRTENTEAFF.

The chain combines TRBV11-1 with TRBJ1-2; the D is unclear. V gave up 4 bases and J gave up 5 bases, with 8 bases separating them. Germline V gene sequence: CDR1 SGHAT, CDR2 FQDESV (reference sequence). The CDR3 totals 12 residues. CDR3 nucleotides: TGTGCCAGCAGCTCCGACATATATGGCTACACCTTC. Translating gives CASSSDIYGYTF.

A remark on this clone: This probably arose from a read error, given a far larger clone one base away. This chain links TRBV4-2 with TRBJ2-1; D might be TRBD1 (6 bases). This CDR3 is built from 15 residues. Germline V CDR1 and CDR2: LGHNA, YNFKEQ. V gave up 1 base and J gave up 10 bases, with 17 bases separating them. The CDR3 here is CASSQVTGNRGEQFF. The CDR3 DNA is TGTGCCAGCAGCCAAGTAACAGGGAATCGAGGGGAGCAGTTCTTC.